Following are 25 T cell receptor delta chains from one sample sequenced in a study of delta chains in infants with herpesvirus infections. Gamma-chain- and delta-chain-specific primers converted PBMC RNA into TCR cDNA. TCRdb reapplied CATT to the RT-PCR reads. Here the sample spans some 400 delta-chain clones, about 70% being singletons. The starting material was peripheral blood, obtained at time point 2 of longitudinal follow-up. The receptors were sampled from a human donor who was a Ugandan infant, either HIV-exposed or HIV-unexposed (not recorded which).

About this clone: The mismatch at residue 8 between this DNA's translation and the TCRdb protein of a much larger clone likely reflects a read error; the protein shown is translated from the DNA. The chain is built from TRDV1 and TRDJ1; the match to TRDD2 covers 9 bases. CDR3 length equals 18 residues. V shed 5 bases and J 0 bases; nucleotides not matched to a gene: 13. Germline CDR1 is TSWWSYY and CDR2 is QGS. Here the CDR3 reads CALGPSYNVGDHTDKLIF. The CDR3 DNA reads TGTGCTCTTGGGCCTTCCTACAATGTTGGGGATCACACCGATAAACTCATCTTT.

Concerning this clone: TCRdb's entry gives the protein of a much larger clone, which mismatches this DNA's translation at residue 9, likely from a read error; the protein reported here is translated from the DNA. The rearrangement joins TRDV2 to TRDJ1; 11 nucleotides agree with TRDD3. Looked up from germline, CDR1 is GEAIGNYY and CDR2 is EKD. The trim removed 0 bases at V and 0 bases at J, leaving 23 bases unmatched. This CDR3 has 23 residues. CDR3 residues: CACDTGPKYGLGDMTYYTDKLIF. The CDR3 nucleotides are TGTGCCTGTGACACCGGCCCAAAGTACGGACTGGGGGATATGACATACTACACCGATAAACTCATCTTT.

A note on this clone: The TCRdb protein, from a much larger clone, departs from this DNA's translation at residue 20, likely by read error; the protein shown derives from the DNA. The CDR3 nucleotides read TGTGCTCTTGGGGAACGGTCTTCCTATGGCAAGGGGGATCCCTGGGACACCCGACAGGTGTTTTTC. Translated: CALGERSSYGKGDPWDTRQVFF. V usage is TRDV1 and J usage is TRDJ3, with D possibly being TRDD2 or TRDD3 (7 bases each). The CDR3 runs 22 residues. Germline V gene sequence: CDR1 TSWWSYY, CDR2 QGS.

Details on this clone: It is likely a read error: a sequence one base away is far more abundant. CDR3 residues: CACDTVGGSYTNKLIF. The CDR3 DNA sequence: TGTGCCTGTGACACCGTCGGGGGGTCGTACACCAATAAACTCATCTTT. The chain recombines TRDV2 with TRDJ1, with a weak D call TRDD3 (5 bases). This CDR3 spans 16 amino acids. Germline V CDR1 and CDR2: GEAIGNYY, EKD.

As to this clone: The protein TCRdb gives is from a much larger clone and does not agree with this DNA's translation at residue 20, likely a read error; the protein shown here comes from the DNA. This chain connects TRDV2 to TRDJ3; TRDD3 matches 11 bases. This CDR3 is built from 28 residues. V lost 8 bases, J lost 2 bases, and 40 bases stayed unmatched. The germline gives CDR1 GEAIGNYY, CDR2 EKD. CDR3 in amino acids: CASRPSYEFAGGYRARERGTWDTRQMFF. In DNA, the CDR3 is TGTGCCTCCCGGCCTTCCTACGAGTTCGCTGGGGGATACCGAGCTCGAGAGAGGGGGACCTGGGACACCCGACAGATGTTTTTC.

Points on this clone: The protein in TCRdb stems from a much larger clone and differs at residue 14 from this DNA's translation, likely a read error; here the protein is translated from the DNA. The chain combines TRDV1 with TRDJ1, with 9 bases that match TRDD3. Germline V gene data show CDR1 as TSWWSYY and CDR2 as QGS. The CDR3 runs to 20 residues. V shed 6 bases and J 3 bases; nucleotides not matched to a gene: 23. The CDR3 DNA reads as TGTGCTCTTGGATTCCCTACTGGGGGACCCTCCTTATTGGGCCCCGATAAACTCATCTTT. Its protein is CALGFPTGGPSLLGPDKLIF.

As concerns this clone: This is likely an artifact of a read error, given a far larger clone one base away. This chain's CDR3 is CALGSNLPNLLGMGVTDKLIF. The CDR3 coding sequence is TGTGCTCTTGGGTCAAACCTTCCGAACCTGCTGGGGATGGGGGTCACCGATAAACTCATCTTT. The rearrangement links TRDV1 to TRDJ1; tentatively, D is TRDD2 or TRDD3 (6 bases each). Germline V gene data show CDR1 as TSWWSYY and CDR2 as QGS. V lost 5 bases to trimming and J lost 1 base, with 32 bases between them. The CDR3 contains 21 residues.

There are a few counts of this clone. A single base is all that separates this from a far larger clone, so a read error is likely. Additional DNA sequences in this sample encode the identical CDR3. CDR3 region: CACEIERYWGASIRRFTDKLIF. The CDR3 bases are TGTGCATGTGAGATTGAACGTTACTGGGGGGCCAGCATAAGGAGGTTCACCGATAAACTCATCTTT. The chain employs TRDV2 and TRDJ1; TRDD3 agrees at 8 bases. CDR3 length equals 22 residues. The V gene's germline CDR1 is GEAIGNYY and CDR2 EKD.

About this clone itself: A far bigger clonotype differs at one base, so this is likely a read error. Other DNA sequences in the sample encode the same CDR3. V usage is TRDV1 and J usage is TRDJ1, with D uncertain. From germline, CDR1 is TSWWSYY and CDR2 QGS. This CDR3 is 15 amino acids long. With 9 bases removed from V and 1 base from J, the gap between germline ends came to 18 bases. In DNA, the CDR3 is TGTGCTCTCGCTCCCGAAGTATGTTCCACCGATAAACTCATCTTT. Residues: CALAPEVCSTDKLIF.

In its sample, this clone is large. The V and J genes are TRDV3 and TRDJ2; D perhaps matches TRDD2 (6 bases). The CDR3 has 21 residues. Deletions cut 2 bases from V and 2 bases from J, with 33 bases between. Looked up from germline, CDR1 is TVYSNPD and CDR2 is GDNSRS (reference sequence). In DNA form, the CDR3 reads TGTGCCTTTCTCCGTCCTACGCCCTTACGCGTCACCCCGGGGTTGACAGCACAACTCTTCTTT. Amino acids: CAFLRPTPLRVTPGLTAQLFF.

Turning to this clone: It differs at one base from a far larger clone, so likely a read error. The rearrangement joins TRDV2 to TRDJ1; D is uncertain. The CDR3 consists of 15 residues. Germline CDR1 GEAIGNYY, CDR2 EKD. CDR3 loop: CARDSLSIYTDKLIF. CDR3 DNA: TGTGCCCGTGACTCCCTCTCCATTTACACCGATAAACTCATCTTT.

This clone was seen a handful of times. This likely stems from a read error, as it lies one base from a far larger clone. CDR3 residues: CASRPSYEFAGGYRARERGAWDARQMFF. The CDR3, as DNA: TGTGCCTCCCGGCCTTCCTACGAGTTCGCTGGGGGATACCGAGCTCGAGAGAGGGGGGCCTGGGACGCCCGACAGATGTTTTTC. The rearrangement uses TRDV2 and TRDJ3; 11 bases match TRDD3. This CDR3 comprises 28 residues. From germline, CDR1 is GEAIGNYY and CDR2 EKD.

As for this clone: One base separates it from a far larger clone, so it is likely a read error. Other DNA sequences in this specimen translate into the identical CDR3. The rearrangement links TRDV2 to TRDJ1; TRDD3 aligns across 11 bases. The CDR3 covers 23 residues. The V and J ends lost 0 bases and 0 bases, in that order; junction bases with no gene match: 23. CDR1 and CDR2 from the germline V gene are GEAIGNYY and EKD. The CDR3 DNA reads TGTGCCTGTGACACCGGCCCGAAGTGCGGACTGGGGGATATGACATACTACACCGATAAACTCATCTTT. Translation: CACDTGPKCGLGDMTYYTDKLIF.

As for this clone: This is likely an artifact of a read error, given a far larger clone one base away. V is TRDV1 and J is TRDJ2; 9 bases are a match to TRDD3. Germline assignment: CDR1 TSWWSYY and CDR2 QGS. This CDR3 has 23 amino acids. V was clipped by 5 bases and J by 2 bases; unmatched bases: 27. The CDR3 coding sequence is TGTGCTCTTGGGAAGGGTCCCCGGGGAGAAGCAGCCTGGGGGATTATCTTGACAGCACAACTCTTCTTT. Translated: CALGKGPRGEAAWGIILTAQLFF.

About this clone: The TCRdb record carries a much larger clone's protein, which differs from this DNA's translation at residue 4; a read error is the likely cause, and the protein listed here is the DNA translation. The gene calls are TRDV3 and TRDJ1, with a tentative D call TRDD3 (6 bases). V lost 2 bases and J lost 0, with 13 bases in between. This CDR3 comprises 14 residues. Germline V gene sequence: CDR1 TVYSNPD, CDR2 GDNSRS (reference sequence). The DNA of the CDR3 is TGTGCCTTTGGGGGGGACCTAAACACCGATAAACTCATCTTT. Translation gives CAFGGDLNTDKLIF.

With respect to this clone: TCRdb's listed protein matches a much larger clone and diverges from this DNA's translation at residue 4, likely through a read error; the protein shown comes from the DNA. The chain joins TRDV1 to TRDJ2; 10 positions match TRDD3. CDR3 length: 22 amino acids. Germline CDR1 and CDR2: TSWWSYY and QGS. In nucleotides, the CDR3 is TGTGCTCTTAGGGAAGGAGAATCCTACTGGTGGGGGATACAGTGGGGGACAGCACAACTCTTCTTT. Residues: CALREGESYWWGIQWGTAQLFF.

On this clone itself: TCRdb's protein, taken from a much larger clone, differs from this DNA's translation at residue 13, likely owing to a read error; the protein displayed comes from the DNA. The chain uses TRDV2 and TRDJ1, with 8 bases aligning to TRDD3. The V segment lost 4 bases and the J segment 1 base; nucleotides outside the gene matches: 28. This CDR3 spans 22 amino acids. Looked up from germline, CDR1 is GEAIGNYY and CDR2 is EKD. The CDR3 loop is CACEIERYWGASMRRFTDKLIF. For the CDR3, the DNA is TGTGCCTGTGAGATTGAACGTTACTGGGGGGCCAGCATGAGGAGGTTCACCGATAAACTCATCTTT.

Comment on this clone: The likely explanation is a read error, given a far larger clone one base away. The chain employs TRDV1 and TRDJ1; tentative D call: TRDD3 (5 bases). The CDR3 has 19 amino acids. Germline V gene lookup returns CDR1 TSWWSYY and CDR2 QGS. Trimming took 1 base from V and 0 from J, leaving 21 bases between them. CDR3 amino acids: CALGEQNPGWALYTDKLIF. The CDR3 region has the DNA TGTGCTCTTGGGGAACAGAACCCCGGCTGGGCCCTGTACACCGATAAACTCATCTTT.

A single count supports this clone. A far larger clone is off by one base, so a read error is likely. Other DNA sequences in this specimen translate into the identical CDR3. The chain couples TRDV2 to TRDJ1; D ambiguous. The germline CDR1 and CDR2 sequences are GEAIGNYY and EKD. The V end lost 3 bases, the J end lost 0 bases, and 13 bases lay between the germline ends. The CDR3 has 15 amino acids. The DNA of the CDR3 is TGTGCCTGTGACTCCCTTTCCATTTACACCGATAAACTCATCTTT. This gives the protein CACDSLSIYTDKLIF.

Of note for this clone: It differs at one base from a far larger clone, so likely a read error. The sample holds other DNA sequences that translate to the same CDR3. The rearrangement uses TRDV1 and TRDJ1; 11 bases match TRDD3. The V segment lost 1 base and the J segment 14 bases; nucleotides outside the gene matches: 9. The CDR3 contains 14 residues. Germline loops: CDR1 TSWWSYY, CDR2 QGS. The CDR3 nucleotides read TGTGCTCTTGGGGAACCCCCGTACTGGGGGATAGTAATCTTT. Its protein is CALGEPPYWGIVIF.

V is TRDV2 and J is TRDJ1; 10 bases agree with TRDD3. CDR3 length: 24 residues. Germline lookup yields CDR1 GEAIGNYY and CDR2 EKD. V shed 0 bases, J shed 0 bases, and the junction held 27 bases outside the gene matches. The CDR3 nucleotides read TGTGCCTGTGACACCGGCCCAAAGTGCGGACTGGGGGATCCCAAGGGAGGGTACACCGATAAACTCATCTTT. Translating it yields CACDTGPKCGLGDPKGGYTDKLIF.

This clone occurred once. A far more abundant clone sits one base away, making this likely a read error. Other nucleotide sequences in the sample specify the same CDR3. CDR3 DNA: TGTGCTCTTGGGGAGTGGGGTTCCAACACCGATAAACTCATCTTT. Protein product: CALGEWGSNTDKLIF. The V gene is TRDV1, the J gene TRDJ1, with D tentatively TRDD3 (5 bases). The CDR3 length is 15 residues. Germline V gives CDR1 TSWWSYY, CDR2 QGS. V was clipped by 3 bases and J by 0 bases, with 11 bases between them.

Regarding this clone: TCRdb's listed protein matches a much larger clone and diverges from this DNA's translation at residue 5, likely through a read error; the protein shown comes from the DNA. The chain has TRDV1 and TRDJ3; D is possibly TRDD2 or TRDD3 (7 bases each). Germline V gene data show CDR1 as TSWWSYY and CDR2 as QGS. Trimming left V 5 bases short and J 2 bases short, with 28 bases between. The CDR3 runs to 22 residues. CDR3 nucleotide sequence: TGTGCTCTTGGGAAACGGTCTTCCTATGGCAAGGGGGATCCCTGGGACACCCGACAGATGTTTTTC. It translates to CALGKRSSYGKGDPWDTRQMFF.

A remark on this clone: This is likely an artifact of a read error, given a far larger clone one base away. The CDR3 sequence is CACDSLSSYTDKLIF. The CDR3 DNA reads as TGTGCCTGTGACTCCCTCTCCAGTTACACCGATAAACTCATCTTT. This rearrangement joins TRDV2 to TRDJ1, with D uncertain. This CDR3 contains 15 residues. CDR1 and CDR2 (germline): GEAIGNYY, EKD. V lost 3 bases and J lost 0, with 13 bases in between.

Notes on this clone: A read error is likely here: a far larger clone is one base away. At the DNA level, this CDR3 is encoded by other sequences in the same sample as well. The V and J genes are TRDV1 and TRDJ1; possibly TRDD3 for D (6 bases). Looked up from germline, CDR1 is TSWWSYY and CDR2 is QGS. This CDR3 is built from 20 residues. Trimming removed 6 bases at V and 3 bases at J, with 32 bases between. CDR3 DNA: TGTGCTCTTGGATTCCCTACAGGGGGACCCTCCTTATTGAGCCCCGATAAACTCATCTTT. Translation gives CALGFPTGGPSLLSPDKLIF.